This T cell receptor beta chain comes out of a study of T cells in Graves' hyperthyroidism and ophthalmopathy. Stable disease denoted Graves' hyperthyroidism without ophthalmopathy progression within 18 months. Participants, patients aged 18 to 65, had newly diagnosed hyperthyroidism with a duration under 2 months. The PBMCs were taken from roughly 10 ml of fresh peripheral blood. As regards this clonotype: Antigen unknown.

Germline V lookup: CDR1 SGHNT, CDR2 YYREEE (reference sequence). CDR3 size: 14 residues. Trimming pared 2 bases from V and 7 bases from J, leaving 10 bases between. General study points: Most clonotypes that expanded in the thyroid above 0.001 also showed up in blood.

There were TCR beta CDR3 regions amplified from RNA transcripts. TCR CDR3 regions were first amplified by RT-PCR with HTBI primers. TCRdb reprocessed the multiplex PCR reads via MiXCR and lists one record per CDR3 protein. The sample contains about 350,000 distinct CDR3 sequences, approximately 15% of which appear only once. Source material: blood. This receptor was identified in a woman aged 25-40 years with Graves' hyperthyroidism. The V and J genes are TRBV5-4 and TRBJ1-6; D possibly corresponds to TRBD1 (5 bases). The chain's CDR3 is CASSLQDRNSPLHF. In DNA form, the CDR3 reads TGTGCCAGCAGCTTACAGGATCGCAATTCACCCCTCCACTTT. The whole variable domain, filled in from reference TRBV5-4 and TRBJ1-6, reads ETGVTQSPTHLIKTRGQQVTLRCSSQSGHNTVSWYQQALGQGPQFIFQYYREEENGRGNFPPRFSGLQFPNYSSELNVNALELDDSALYLCASSLQDRNSPLHFGNGTRLTVT.